The 10 T cell receptor beta chains below all came from one sample that was sequenced in a study of T cell responses to AZD1222 COVID-19 vaccine. Sequencing used immunoSEQ multiplex PCR; TCRdb keeps in-frame clones, though not all of them. This repertoire shows 95,000 to 100,000 clones, about nine tenths found once; its top ten account for approximately 1.3%. This specimen was peripheral blood, taken on day 0 of AZD1222 vaccination. The source is an adult in good health.

The chain is built from TRBV11-2 and TRBJ1-1; 12 positions match TRBD1. With V trimmed by 5 bases and J by 4 bases, 8 bases remained unmatched. This CDR3 is built from 16 residues. Germline values: CDR1 SGHAT, CDR2 FQNNGV. CDR3 region: CASSPGKGQGATEAFF. DNA of the CDR3: TGTGCCAGCAGCCCCGGGAAGGGACAGGGGGCCACTGAAGCTTTCTTT.

The V call is TRBV19, the J call TRBJ1-5, with 7 bases that match TRBD1. Germline-derived CDR1 and CDR2 are LNHDA and SQIVND (reference sequence). The CDR3 runs to 17 residues. V lost 3 bases and J lost 5; bases outside the gene matches: 13. The CDR3 region has the DNA TGTGCCAGTAGTATCGGCAGGGGGATCCGGATAGATCAGCCCCAGCATTTT. Its translation: CASSIGRGIRIDQPQHF.

The chain couples TRBV28 to TRBJ2-3; D is uncertain. The CDR3 is made up of 14 amino acids. Trimming stripped 8 bases from V and 2 bases from J, with 14 bases between. Germline V gene lookup returns CDR1 MDHEN and CDR2 SYDVKM. CDR3 residues: CASVVAGITDTQYF. The CDR3 coding sequence is TGTGCCAGCGTGGTGGCAGGTATCACAGATACGCAGTATTTT.

The rearrangement links TRBV21-1 to TRBJ2-7; the tabulated D call, TRBD1, remains unverified against the DNA. TRBV21-1 is noted as a pseudogene. This CDR3 region has 15 residues. CDR3 residues: CASSKHRDRGYEQYF. The CDR3 DNA is TGTGCCAGCAGCAAGCACCGGGACAGGGGGTACGAGCAGTACTTC.

Here the CDR3 DNA reads TGTGCCAGCTACAGGGGGGAGGGCACTGAAGCTTTCTTT. Translating gives CASYRGEGTEAFF. The rearrangement joins TRBV28 to TRBJ1-1; 8 nucleotides agree with TRBD1. This CDR3 region has 13 residues. V lost 8 bases and J lost 4; bases outside the gene matches: 6. Germline-derived CDR1 and CDR2 are MDHEN and SYDVKM.

This clone has just a few counts. The genes are TRBV2 and TRBJ2-7, with a possible D match to TRBD1 (5 bases). Germline CDR1 reads SNHLY; CDR2 reads FYNNEI. V lost 4 bases and J 1 base, leaving 17 bases between the germline ends. This CDR3 is built from 16 residues. CDR3 bases: TGTGCCAGCAGTGCCTCCTCGCGCCAGGGATCCTACGAGCAGTACTTC. Translated: CASSASSRQGSYEQYF.

J is TRBJ1-1 and V is TRBV24-1; maybe TRBD1 (6 bases). V was clipped by 5 bases and J by 1 base, with 7 bases between them. The CDR3 contains 13 residues. CDR1 KGHDR and CDR2 SFDVKD come from the germline V gene. The CDR3 nucleotides read TGTGCCACCAGTGCGGGACAGAACACTGAAGCTTTCTTT. Amino acids: CATSAGQNTEAFF.

The genes are TRBV18 and TRBJ1-1; D gene ambiguous. The V end lost 3 bases, the J end lost 0 bases, and 5 bases lay between the germline ends. The CDR3 totals 13 residues. Germline V gene data show CDR1 as KGHSH and CDR2 as LQKENI. Here the CDR3 DNA reads TGTGCCAGCTCACCCTCAGTGAACACTGAAGCTTTCTTT. Its translation: CASSPSVNTEAFF.

This clone was counted a single time. The chain has TRBV27 and TRBJ1-6; TRBD1 might be the D (5 bases). The germline V gene encodes CDR1 MNHEY and CDR2 SMNVEV (reference sequence). V was clipped by 4 bases and J by 12 bases, with 16 bases between them. The CDR3 runs 14 residues. The DNA for the CDR3 is TGTGCCAGCAGTTGGCTAGTTGGGGGTCTACCCCTCCACTTT. This sequence encodes CASSWLVGGLPLHF.

CDR3: CAWSTGNPLNTEAFF. CDR3 nucleotides: TGTGCCTGGAGTACAGGGAACCCATTGAACACTGAAGCTTTCTTT. The chain links TRBV30 to TRBJ1-1; maybe TRBD1 (6 bases). Per the germline V gene, CDR1 is GTSNPN and CDR2 is SVGIG (reference sequence). V shed 2 bases and J shed 0 bases, with 13 bases lying between them. This CDR3 is 15 amino acids long.